The rows below give T cell receptor beta chains drawn from one sample of a study of blood T cell repertoires in COVID-19. Clones were read by immunoSEQ multiplex PCR, and TCRdb kept only the in-frame ones, dropping some. The sample lists about 250,000 clones, around 91% occurring once. Material for sequencing was peripheral blood. These receptors all stem from a woman aged 55-70 years with COVID-19, enrolled during active disease. The CDR3 runs from the conserved cysteine through the conserved F or W. Fields, in order: J gene, CDR3 length, clone size, D gene, V gene, CDR3 DNA, CDR3 protein. A D gene is named only where the DNA matches it firmly. Not every row has a clone size; where given, it reads once, few, many or a size class.

TRBJ1-6 15 . . TRBV5-1 TGCGCCAGCAGCTTGGCCCACAGTACCAATTCACCCCTCCACTTT CASSLAHSTNSPLHF
TRBJ1-3 14 . . TRBV2 TGTGCCAGCAGTGATACAGGCTCTGGAAACACCATATATTTT CASSDTGSGNTIYF
TRBJ1-2 13 . TRBD1 TRBV15 TGTGCCACCAGCAGAGATCGGACAGGAGGAAGCACCTTC CATSRDRTGGSTF
TRBJ2-5 15 . TRBD2 TRBV19 TGTGCCAGTAGAACAGCGGGACGCCGCCAAGAGACCCAGTACTTC CASRTAGRRQETQYF
TRBJ1-5 14 . TRBD1 TRBV7-8 TGTGCCAGCAGCCGGGACAGGGGAGACCAGCCCCAGCATTTT CASSRDRGDQPQHF
TRBJ1-1 16 once . TRBV24-1 TGTGCCACCAGTGGGACCAGACCAGGGGATTCCACTGAAGCTTTCTTT CATSGTRPGDSTEAFF
TRBJ1-2 16 . TRBD1 TRBV14 TGTGCCAGCAGCCAAGACCGCACGAGACAGGGATACGGCTACACCTTC CASSQDRTRQGYGYTF
TRBJ2-5 14 . . TRBV5-6 TGTGCCAGCAGCTTGTCGACACTCCCGGAGACCCAGTACTTC CASSLSTLPETQYF
TRBJ2-7 17 few . TRBV5-4 TGTGCCAGCAGCTTTGGACTGGAGGTTCCACTAAACTACGAGCAGTACTTC CASSFGLEVPLNYEQYF
TRBJ2-1 14 . . TRBV5-1 TGCGCCAGCAGCTTAACAGGGGAGGTCGATGAGCAGTTCTTC CASSLTGEVDEQFF
TRBJ2-5 16 once TRBD2 TRBV18 TGTGCCAGCTCACCGCAAGCGGGGGGACACGGAGAGACCCAGTACTTC CASSPQAGGHGETQYF
TRBJ2-2 15 . . TRBV3-1/TRBV3-2 TGTGCCAGCAGCCTTATAACGGCGAACACCGGGGAGCTGTTTTTT CASSLITANTGELFF
TRBJ1-2 15 . TRBD1 TRBV6-2/TRBV6-3 TGTGCCAGCAGTTACTCCCAGGGGGGTTTGAATGGCTACACCTTC CASSYSQGGLNGYTF
TRBJ1-4 14 . . TRBV6-6 TGTGCCAGCAGCTTGGACAATCGACCTAATCTGGGGTTTTTT CASSLDNRPNLGFF
TRBJ1-2 16 . TRBD1 TRBV3-1/TRBV3-2 TGTGCCAGCAGCCAGGCCGGGACAGCCTCAAACTATGGCTACACCTTC CASSQAGTASNYGYTF
TRBJ2-7 16 . . TRBV4-3 TGCGCCAGCAGCCAAGACCAGGCACATACATTCTACGAGCAGTACTTC CASSQDQAHTFYEQYF
TRBJ1-2 12 . . TRBV5-6 TGTGCCAGCAGCTTGGCTATGGATGGCTACACCTTC CASSLAMDGYTF
TRBJ2-3 13 . TRBD1 TRBV19 TGTGCCAGTAGGGACAGGGGAGCAGATACGCAGTATTTT CASRDRGADTQYF
TRBJ1-2 14 . TRBD1 TRBV5-1 TGCGCCAGCAGCTTGGCGACAGGGGGCCTTGGCTACACCTTC CASSLATGGLGYTF
TRBJ2-3 16 . TRBD2 TRBV2 TGTGCCAGCAGTGATGGCCCGGGCGGGGGTGCAGATACGCAGTATTTT CASSDGPGGGADTQYF
TRBJ1-1 14 . . TRBV2 TGTGCCAGCAGGGAGGGACGGTTGAACACTGAAGCTTTCTTT CASREGRLNTEAFF
TRBJ1-6 16 . . TRBV19 TGTGCCAGTACCCCCGGGGAGACAAATAGGCACTCACCCCTCCACTTT CASTPGETNRHSPLHF
TRBJ2-5 15 . . TRBV3-1/TRBV3-2 TGTGCCAGCAGCCAAGACTGGCAGGGCTGGGAGACCCAGTACTTC CASSQDWQGWETQYF
TRBJ2-5 15 . TRBD1 TRBV7-7 TGTGCTAGCAGCTGGACAGGGGGAAGTCAAGAGACCCAGTACTTC CASSWTGGSQETQYF
TRBJ2-7 15 . TRBD1 TRBV29-1 TGCAGCGTAAGATTGGGACAGGGGGGTTTCTACGAGCAGTACTTC CSVRLGQGGFYEQYF
TRBJ1-6 15 . . TRBV27 TGTGCCAGCGGACCCGGACAAATCTATAATTCACCCCTCCACTTT CASGPGQIYNSPLHF
TRBJ1-2 13 . . TRBV6-2/TRBV6-3 TGTGCCAGCAGTTACGACCGGGAGGTTGGCTACACCTTC CASSYDREVGYTF
TRBJ1-6 16 . TRBD1 TRBV3-1/TRBV3-2 TGTGCCAGCAGCCTGGAGGCCGGGACAGGGGTTTCACCCCTCCACTTT CASSLEAGTGVSPLHF
TRBJ2-2 15 . TRBD1 TRBV5-1 TGCGCCAGCAGCACCGGGACAGGGGTAACCGGGGAGCTGTTTTTT CASSTGTGVTGELFF
TRBJ2-3 17 . TRBD2 TRBV6-6 TGTGCCAGCAGTCCCCTAGGTGTGGCGGGGGGCACAGATACGCAGTATTTT CASSPLGVAGGTDTQYF
TRBJ1-1 15 . . TRBV7-6 TGTGCCAGCAGCTCCTCCCTCGGCGGGGGCACTGAAGCTTTCTTT CASSSSLGGGTEAFF
TRBJ1-5 13 . TRBD1 TRBV6-6 TGTGCCTCTCAGGACAGGGCCCCTCCAGCCCAGCATTTT CASQDRAPPAQHF
TRBJ1-3 14 . . TRBV5-1 TGCGCCAGCAGCTTGGCAGGGTTCGGAAACACCATATATTTT CASSLAGFGNTIYF
TRBJ1-2 15 . TRBD1 TRBV7-2 TGTGCCAGCAGCAACGGACAGGGGGTTAACTATGGCTACACCTTC CASSNGQGVNYGYTF
TRBJ2-7 12 . . TRBV15 TGTGCCACCAGCAGAGATCACTACGAGCAGTACTTC CATSRDHYEQYF
TRBJ1-1 15 . TRBD1 TRBV4-2 TGTGCCAGCAGCCAGGACAGGGTCGGCTGGACTGAAGCTTTCTTT CASSQDRVGWTEAFF